Presented here are 21 T cell receptor beta chains from one specimen sequenced in a study of blood T cell repertoires in COVID-19. The data were produced by immunoSEQ multiplex PCR, yet TCRdb's version contains in-frame clones alone and is incomplete. This sample yields about 250,000 clones, of which around 84% are seen a single time; approximately 5% belongs to the top ten. Sequenced input: PBMCs or T cells enriched from blood (not recorded which). Source of these receptors: a man aged 35 to 55 who had been exposed to COVID-19.

Ten or more counts support this clone. The chain recombines TRBV24-1 with TRBJ2-1; 10 nucleotides agree with TRBD2. This CDR3 has 15 amino acids. Germline assignment: CDR1 KGHDR and CDR2 SFDVKD. V dropped 2 bases and J dropped 7; count of bases not matched to a gene: 4. CDR3 protein: CATSDYLAGENEQFF. The CDR3 DNA reads as TGTGCCACCAGTGATTATCTAGCGGGAGAAAATGAGCAGTTCTTC.

The CDR3 DNA follows: TGTGCCAGCAGATCAGGGTTGAACACTGAAGCTTTCTTT. Protein product: CASRSGLNTEAFF. The chain joins TRBV9 to TRBJ1-1, with a weak D call TRBD1 (5 bases). Germline-derived CDR1 and CDR2 are SGDLS and YYNGEE. The CDR3 extends over 13 amino acids. The germline V and J ends were trimmed by 5 bases and 0 bases, with 8 bases remaining between them.

The chain uses TRBV6-5 and TRBJ1-1; 7 positions agree with TRBD1. Looked up from germline, CDR1 is MNHEY and CDR2 is SVGAGI. Germline trimming cut 5 bases from V and 4 bases from J; bases unmatched to any gene: 7. The CDR3 runs to 14 residues. The CDR3: CASSPRGQPTEAFF. Here the CDR3 DNA reads TGTGCCAGCAGTCCCCGGGGACAGCCCACTGAAGCTTTCTTT.

This chain links TRBV5-8 with TRBJ2-3, with 8 bases matching TRBD2. The CDR3 covers 17 residues. Germline V gene lookup returns CDR1 SGHTS and CDR2 YDEGEE. Trimming removed 5 bases from V and 2 bases from J; junction bases left unmatched: 13. CDR3 DNA sequence: TGTGCCAGCAGACGAGGGAGTGGGACTAGGAACACAGATACGCAGTATTTT. This sequence encodes CASRRGSGTRNTDTQYF.

The J gene is TRBJ1-6, the V gene TRBV12-5; no reliable D call. Trimming stripped 3 bases from V and 14 bases from J, with 11 bases between. Germline CDR1 LGHNT, CDR2 FRNRAP. The CDR3 covers 12 residues. The CDR3 protein is CASGFLSGSLHF. In DNA form, the CDR3 reads TGTGCTAGTGGTTTTTTGAGTGGTTCCCTCCACTTT.

The J gene is TRBJ2-7, the V gene TRBV5-8, with D possibly being TRBD2 (6 bases). The CDR3 has 13 amino acids. Germline V gene data show CDR1 as SGHTS and CDR2 as YDEGEE. The ends were cut back, 4 bases at V and 9 bases at J, with 17 bases in the middle. The CDR3 DNA follows: TGTGCCAGCAGCCAGGGACTCCGACGAGGGCAGTACTTC. Amino acid sequence: CASSQGLRRGQYF.

This clone was picked up a small number of times. The chain has TRBV11-2 and TRBJ2-2; 7 positions agree with TRBD1. The CDR3 contains 14 residues. The J segment lost 6 bases and the V segment lost 1 base, leaving 2 bases of the junction unmatched. CDR1 SGHAT and CDR2 FQNNGV come from the germline V gene. The CDR3 loop is CASSLGQGAGELFF. CDR3 nucleotides: TGTGCCAGCAGCTTAGGGCAGGGGGCCGGGGAGCTGTTTTTT.

This sequence joins TRBV5-8 and TRBJ2-3, with TRBD2 as a possible D gene (6 bases). CDR3 size: 10 residues. Trimming stripped 7 bases from V and 6 bases from J, with 6 bases between. Germline CDR1 reads SGHTS; CDR2 reads YDEGEE. The CDR3, as DNA: TGTGCCAGCGGGGGGGATACGCAGTATTTT. This sequence encodes CASGGDTQYF.

This chain links TRBV5-4 with TRBJ1-2; 8 bases fit TRBD1. V gave up 1 base and J gave up 7 bases; unmatched junction bases: 9. Germline V lookup: CDR1 SGHNT, CDR2 YYREEE (reference sequence). The CDR3 runs to 15 residues. CDR3 amino acids: CASSLTGTGIPGYTF. DNA of the CDR3: TGTGCCAGCAGCTTGACCGGGACAGGAATCCCTGGCTACACCTTC.

This rearrangement joins TRBV2 to TRBJ1-4, with D perhaps matching TRBD1 (5 bases). CDR1 and CDR2 from the germline V gene are SNHLY and FYNNEI. The CDR3 sequence is 14 residues long. Trimming pared 2 bases from V and 6 bases from J, leaving 10 bases between. CDR3 loop: CASSESSRDEKLFF. In DNA form, the CDR3 reads TGTGCCAGCAGTGAATCTTCCAGGGATGAAAAACTGTTTTTT.

This clone was observed once. The gene calls are TRBV7-8 and TRBJ2-7; D not resolved. The germline V gene has CDR1 SGHVS and CDR2 FQNEAQ. Trimming cost V 3 bases and J 5 bases, with 8 bases left between them. This CDR3 comprises 12 residues. In DNA form, the CDR3 reads TGTGCCAGCAGCTTGCGAGTTGACGAGCAGTACTTC. Translation gives CASSLRVDEQYF.

This clone was detected a few times. The chain recombines TRBV6-1 with TRBJ1-5; 10 nucleotides match TRBD1. The CDR3 contains 15 residues. Losses at the gene ends were 2 bases for V and 6 bases for J; bases not matched to a gene: 4. Germline V gives CDR1 MNHNS, CDR2 SASEGT. Here the CDR3 reads CASSEPGTGVQPQHF. CDR3 DNA sequence: TGTGCCAGCAGTGAACCTGGGACAGGGGTTCAGCCCCAGCATTTT.

This clone was found once. This chain joins TRBV12-3 or TRBV12-4 and TRBJ1-6; D may be TRBD1 (6 bases). V was shortened by 2 bases and J by 7 bases, with 6 bases between the two germline ends. CDR3 length: 13 residues. In nucleotides, the CDR3 is TGTGCCAGCAGTTTAACAGGGAATTCACCCCTCCACTTT. Its translation: CASSLTGNSPLHF.

The gene calls are TRBV27 and TRBJ2-6; D is unclear. With 5 bases removed from V and 0 bases from J, the gap between germline ends came to 14 bases. CDR1 MNHEY and CDR2 SMNVEV come from the germline V gene (reference sequence). There are 17 residues in the CDR3. The CDR3 sequence: CASSNERLVSGANVLTF. CDR3 sequence (DNA): TGTGCCAGCAGTAATGAACGTTTAGTCTCTGGGGCCAACGTCCTGACTTTC.

Concerning this clone: The junction departs from the called germline gene at one end, perhaps through a read error. The gene calls are TRBV7-9 and TRBJ1-3; D remains ambiguous. The CDR3 has 14 residues. Germline V lookup: CDR1 SEHNR, CDR2 FQNEAQ (reference sequence). The CDR3 DNA sequence: TGTGCCAGCGGCTTCTCACTTTCTGGAAACACCATATATTTT. Its translation: CASGFSLSGNTIYF.

This clone was found once. The chain combines TRBV10-3 with TRBJ2-7, with TRBD2 matching over 10 bases. Trimming at V came to 8 bases and at J to 3 bases, leaving 7 bases not matched to a gene. Germline assignment: CDR1 ENHRY and CDR2 SYGVKD. CDR3 size: 14 residues. This chain's CDR3 is CAIGSGRNNYEQYF. The CDR3 bases are TGTGCCATCGGTAGCGGGAGGAACAACTACGAGCAGTACTTC.

The chain recombines TRBV7-2 with TRBJ2-1; possible D gene TRBD2, 6 bases. Trimming left V 3 bases short and J 11 bases short, with 11 bases between. There are 12 residues in the CDR3. Germline CDR1 SGHTA, CDR2 FQGNSA. The CDR3, as DNA: TGTGCCAGCAGCTTCATCCTAGCGAAGCAGTTCTTC. Translating gives CASSFILAKQFF.

The genes are TRBV24-1 and TRBJ2-5; weak D call: TRBD1 (5 bases). The CDR3 runs to 16 residues. V shed 9 bases and J shed 1 base, with 20 bases lying between them. CDR1 and CDR2 from the germline V gene are KGHDR and SFDVKD. The CDR3 bases are TGTGCCACCGACCCTTACAGGACGATAGGCCAAGAGACCCAGTACTTC. Its translation: CATDPYRTIGQETQYF.

The chain couples TRBV2 to TRBJ2-7, with 8 positions matching TRBD2. Germline trimming cut 7 bases from V and 5 bases from J; bases unmatched to any gene: 4. The CDR3 extends over 12 amino acids. Per the germline V gene, CDR1 is SNHLY and CDR2 is FYNNEI. CDR3 sequence reads: CASKGLGDEQYF. The CDR3 nucleotides are TGTGCCAGCAAGGGACTAGGCGACGAGCAGTACTTC. Drawing the rest from reference TRBV2 and TRBJ2-7, the complete variable domain is EPEVTQTPSHQVTQMGQEVILRCVPISNHLYFYWYRQILGQKVEFLVSFYNNEISEKSEIFDDQFSVERPDGSNFTLKIRSTKLEDSAMYFCASKGLGDEQYFGPGTRLTVT.

This clone showed up just a few times. One end of the junction fails to match germline, which may point to a read error. This chain links TRBV2 with TRBJ1-2, with TRBD1 matching 7 bases. The CDR3 runs 12 residues. The germline V gene has CDR1 SNHLY and CDR2 FYNNEI. The CDR3 DNA follows: TGTGCCAGCAGGGAAGACAGGGATGGCTACACCTTC. Its translation is CASREDRDGYTF.

The chain joins TRBV20-1 to TRBJ2-5; TRBD1 matches at 7 bases. Looked up from germline, CDR1 is DFQATT and CDR2 is SNEGSKA (reference sequence). The CDR3 totals 13 residues. With 4 bases clipped from V and 5 bases from J, the junction kept 7 bases outside the gene matches. This CDR3 is CSANDREWETQYF. The DNA for the CDR3 is TGCAGTGCTAATGACAGGGAATGGGAGACCCAGTACTTC.